The clone carrying this T cell receptor beta chain was seen many times. Its antigen is not known. TCRdb reprocessed the 5' RACE reads with MiXCR, giving one entry per CDR3 protein. The sample shows roughly 100,000 distinct CDR3 sequences, about 12% of them seen only once. These data originate in a study of early T cells in non-severe SARS-CoV-2 infection. Whole-study results and caveats: Comparison of clonotypes with VDJdb favored anti-spike CD8 responses while missing private and CD4 specificities.

CDR1 and CDR2 from the germline V gene are SGHAT and FQNNGV. The CDR3 sequence is 12 residues long. V was shortened by 5 bases and J by 7 bases, with 12 bases between the two germline ends. V is TRBV11-2 and J is TRBJ2-7; no clear D gene. This clonotype originated in an adult who was a healthcare worker with PCR-confirmed SARS-CoV-2 infection or an uninfected control (not recorded which). The sequenced sample was whole blood. The CDR3 bases are TGTGCCAGCAGCCCCCGCGGATGGGAGCAGTACTTC. Translated: CASSPRGWEQYF.